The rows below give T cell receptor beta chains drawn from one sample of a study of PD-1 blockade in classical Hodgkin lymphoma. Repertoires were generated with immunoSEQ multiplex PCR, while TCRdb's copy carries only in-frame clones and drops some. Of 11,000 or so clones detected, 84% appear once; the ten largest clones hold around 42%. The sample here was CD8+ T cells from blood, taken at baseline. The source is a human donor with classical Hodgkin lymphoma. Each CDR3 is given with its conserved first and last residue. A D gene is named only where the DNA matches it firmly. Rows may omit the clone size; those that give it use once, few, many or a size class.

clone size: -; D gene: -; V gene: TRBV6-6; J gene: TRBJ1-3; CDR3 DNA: TGTGCCAGCAGTTACGAGACAGGTGCCTACACCATATATTTT; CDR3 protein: CASSYETGAYTIYF
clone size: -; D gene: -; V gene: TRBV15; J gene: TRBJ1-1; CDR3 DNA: TGTGCCACCAGCAGAGCAACCGGGACTGAAGCTTTCTTT; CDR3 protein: CATSRATGTEAFF
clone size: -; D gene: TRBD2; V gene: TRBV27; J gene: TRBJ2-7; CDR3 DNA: TGTGCCAGCAGTTCTAGACCTACTAGCGGGGACGAGCAGTACTTC; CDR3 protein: CASSSRPTSGDEQYF
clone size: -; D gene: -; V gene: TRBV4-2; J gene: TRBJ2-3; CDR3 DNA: TGTGCCAGCAGCCAACCAGGGTCAGATACGCAGTATTTT; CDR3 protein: CASSQPGSDTQYF
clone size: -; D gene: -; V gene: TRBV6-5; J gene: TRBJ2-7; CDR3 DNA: TGTGCCAGCAGTTACATTCCAGTGGCGAGCTACGAGCAGTACTTC; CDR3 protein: CASSYIPVASYEQYF
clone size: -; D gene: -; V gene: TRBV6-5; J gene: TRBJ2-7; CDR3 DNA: TGTGCCAGCACCGGAGGCGACGAGCAGTACTTC; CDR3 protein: CASTGGDEQYF
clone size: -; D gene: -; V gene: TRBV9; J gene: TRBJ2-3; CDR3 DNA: TGTGCCAGCAGCCACTCCCGTGAGGGTAGCGGAATTAGCACAGATACGCAGTATTTT; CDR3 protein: CASSHSREGSGISTDTQYF
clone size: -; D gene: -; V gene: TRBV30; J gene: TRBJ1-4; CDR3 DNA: TGTGCCTGGAGTGTTGGGGGGACATTTACCCCCACAACTAATGAAAAACTGTTTTTT; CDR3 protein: CAWSVGGTFTPTTNEKLFF
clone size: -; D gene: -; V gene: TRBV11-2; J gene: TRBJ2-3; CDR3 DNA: TGTGCCAGCAGCTTGACCCCGGCCCGCCGAACAGATACGCAGTATTTT; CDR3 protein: CASSLTPARRTDTQYF
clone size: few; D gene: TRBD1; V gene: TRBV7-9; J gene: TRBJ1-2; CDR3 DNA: TGTGCCAGCAGCCTACAGGGGAACACTAACTATGGCTACACCTTC; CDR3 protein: CASSLQGNTNYGYTF
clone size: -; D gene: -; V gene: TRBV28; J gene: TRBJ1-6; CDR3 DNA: TGTGCCAGCAGTTCACACTCCTTGACGACAGGCTGGTCACCCCTCCACTTT; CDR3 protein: CASSSHSLTTGWSPLHF
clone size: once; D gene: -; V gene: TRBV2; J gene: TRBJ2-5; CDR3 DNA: TGTGCCAGCGCCGCGTCCCATCGTTTTGAGACCCAGTACTTC; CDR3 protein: CASAASHRFETQYF
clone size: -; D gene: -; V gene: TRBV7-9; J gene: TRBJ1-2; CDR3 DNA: TGTGCCAGCAGCCCTAAATCGGGCCTCTCGTCCTATGGCTACACCTTC; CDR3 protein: CASSPKSGLSSYGYTF
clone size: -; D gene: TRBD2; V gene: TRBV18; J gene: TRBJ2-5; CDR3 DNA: TGTGCCAGCTCACCACCTCTCTCGATTCACGGACTAGCGGGAGACCAAGAGACCCAGTACTTC; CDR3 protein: CASSPPLSIHGLAGDQETQYF
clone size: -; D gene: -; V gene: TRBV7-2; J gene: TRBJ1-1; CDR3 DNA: TGTGCCAGCAGCTGGACTTCCGGGAACACTGAAGCTTTCTTT; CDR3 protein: CASSWTSGNTEAFF
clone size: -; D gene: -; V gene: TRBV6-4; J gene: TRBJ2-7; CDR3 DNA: TGTGCCAGCAGTGAGAAGGTTAGCGGCCCCTACGAGCAGTACTTC; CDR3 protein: CASSEKVSGPYEQYF
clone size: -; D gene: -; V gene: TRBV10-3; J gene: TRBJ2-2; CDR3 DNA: TGTGCCATCAGTGAGACCAACACCGGGGAGCTGTTTTTT; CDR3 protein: CAISETNTGELFF
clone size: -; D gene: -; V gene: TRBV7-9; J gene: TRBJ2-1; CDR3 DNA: TGTGCCAGCAAAACCCCCGGGCTAGAGACTTACAATGAGCAGTTCTTC; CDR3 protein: CASKTPGLETYNEQFF
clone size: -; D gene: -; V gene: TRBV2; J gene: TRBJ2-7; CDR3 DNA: TGTGCCAGCGCCTTAGAGGGCAGCGAAATCTACGAGCAGTACTTC; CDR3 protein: CASALEGSEIYEQYF
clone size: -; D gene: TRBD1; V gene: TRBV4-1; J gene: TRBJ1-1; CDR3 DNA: TGCGCCAGCAGACGACAGGGAGAGGGAACTGAAGCTTTCTTT; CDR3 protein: CASRRQGEGTEAFF
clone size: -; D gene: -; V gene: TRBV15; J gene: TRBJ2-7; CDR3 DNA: TGTGCCACCAGCAGAGATAACGGACCCAACCTTCGCTACGAGCAGTACTTC; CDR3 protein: CATSRDNGPNLRYEQYF
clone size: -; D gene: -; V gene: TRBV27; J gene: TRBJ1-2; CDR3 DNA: TGTGCCAGCAGAGCCGGGACAAACTATGGCTACACCTTC; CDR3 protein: CASRAGTNYGYTF
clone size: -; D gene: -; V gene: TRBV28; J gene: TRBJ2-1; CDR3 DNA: TGTGCCAGCAGTTTATCCCCAGCCCCATACAATGAGCAGTTCTTC; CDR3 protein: CASSLSPAPYNEQFF
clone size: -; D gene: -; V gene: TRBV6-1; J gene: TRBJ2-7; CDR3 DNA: TGTGCCAGCAATCCCCGGACAGACTACGAGCAGTACTTC; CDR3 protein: CASNPRTDYEQYF
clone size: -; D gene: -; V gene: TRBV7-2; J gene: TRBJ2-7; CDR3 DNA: TGTGCCAGCAGCTCGAGCTCCTACGAGCAGTACTTC; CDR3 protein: CASSSSSYEQYF
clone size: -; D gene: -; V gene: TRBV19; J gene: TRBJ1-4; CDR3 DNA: TGTGCCAGTAGTATCTTCGGATCCCGGGAAAAACTGTTTTTT; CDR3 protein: CASSIFGSREKLFF
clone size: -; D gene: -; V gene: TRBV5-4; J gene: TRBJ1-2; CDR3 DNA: TGTGCCAGCAGCCTCCTTGACGGGACCGCGAACTATGGCTACACCTTC; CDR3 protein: CASSLLDGTANYGYTF
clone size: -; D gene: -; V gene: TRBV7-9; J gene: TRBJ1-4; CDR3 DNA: TGTGCCAGCAGCCAGGTGACGACGGATGAAAAACTGTTTTTT; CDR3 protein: CASSQVTTDEKLFF
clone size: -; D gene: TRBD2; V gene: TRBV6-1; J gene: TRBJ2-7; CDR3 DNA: TGTGCCAGCAGCGATCGACTAGCGGACTCCTACGAGCAGTACTTC; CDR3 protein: CASSDRLADSYEQYF
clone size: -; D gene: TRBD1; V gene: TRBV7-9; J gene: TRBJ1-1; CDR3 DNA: TGTGCCAGCAGCCCAGGGGGCAGGGCGATGAACACTGAAGCTTTCTTT; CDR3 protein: CASSPGGRAMNTEAFF
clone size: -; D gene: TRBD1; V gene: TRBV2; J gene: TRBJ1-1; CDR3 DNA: TGTGCCAGCAGTGGACAGGGGGTGGTAAACACTGAAGCTTTCTTT; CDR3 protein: CASSGQGVVNTEAFF
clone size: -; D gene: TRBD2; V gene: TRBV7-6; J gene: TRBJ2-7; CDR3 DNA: TGTGCCAGCAGCTCTTTAACTAGCGGGAAGTCCTACGAGCAGTACTTC; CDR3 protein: CASSSLTSGKSYEQYF
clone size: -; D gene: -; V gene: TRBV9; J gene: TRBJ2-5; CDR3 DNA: TGTGCCAGCAGCATTGGGGAGGAGACCCAGTACTTC; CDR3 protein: CASSIGEETQYF
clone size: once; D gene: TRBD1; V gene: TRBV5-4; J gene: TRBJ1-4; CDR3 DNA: TGTGCCAGCAGCCTGGGACAGGATAATGAAAAACTGTTTTTT; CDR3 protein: CASSLGQDNEKLFF
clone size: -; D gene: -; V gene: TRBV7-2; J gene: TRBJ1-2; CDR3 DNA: TGTGCCAGCAGCTTCATCACGGTCTATGGCTACACCTTC; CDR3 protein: CASSFITVYGYTF
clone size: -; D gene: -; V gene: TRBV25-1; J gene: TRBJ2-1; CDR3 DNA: TGTGCCAGCACTAGTCCAAGCTATGAGCAGTTCTTC; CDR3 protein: CASTSPSYEQFF
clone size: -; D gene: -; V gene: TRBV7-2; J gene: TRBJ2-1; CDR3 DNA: TGTGCCAGCAGCTTAGGGGGTAGCAGCAACAATGAGCAGTTCTTC; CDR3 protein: CASSLGGSSNNEQFF
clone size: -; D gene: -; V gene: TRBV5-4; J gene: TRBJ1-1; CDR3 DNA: TGTGCCAGCAGCTTGGCCGATTTGAACACTGAAGCTTTCTTT; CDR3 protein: CASSLADLNTEAFF
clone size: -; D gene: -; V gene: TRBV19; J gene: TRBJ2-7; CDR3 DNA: TGTGCCAGTAGTATAGGGCCCTACGAGCAGTACTTC; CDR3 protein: CASSIGPYEQYF
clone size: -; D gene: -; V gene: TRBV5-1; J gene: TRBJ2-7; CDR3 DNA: TGCGCCAGCAGCTTGTCGGTGAAGCCCTACGAGCAGTACTTC; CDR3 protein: CASSLSVKPYEQYF
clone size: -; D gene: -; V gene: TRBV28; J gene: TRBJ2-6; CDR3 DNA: TGTGCCAGCAGTTTCCGGCGGGACATACCCTCTGGGGCCAACGTCCTGACTTTC; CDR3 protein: CASSFRRDIPSGANVLTF
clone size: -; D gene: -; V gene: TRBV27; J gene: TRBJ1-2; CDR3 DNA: TGTGCCAGCAGTTTATCTTGGGAAAACTATGGCTACACCTTC; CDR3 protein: CASSLSWENYGYTF
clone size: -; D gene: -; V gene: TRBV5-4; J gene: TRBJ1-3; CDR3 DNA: TGTGCCAGCAGCTTGGCCCTTACAGGTCACCCCTCTGGAAACACCATATATTTT; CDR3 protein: CASSLALTGHPSGNTIYF
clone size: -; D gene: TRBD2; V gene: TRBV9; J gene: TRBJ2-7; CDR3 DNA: TGTGCCAGCACCCCGGGACTAGCGGGATCCTACGAGCAGTACTTC; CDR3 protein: CASTPGLAGSYEQYF
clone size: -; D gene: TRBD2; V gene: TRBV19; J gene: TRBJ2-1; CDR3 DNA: TGTGCCAGTAGTATAGCGGGAGGTGGTGCGGAGCAGTTCTTC; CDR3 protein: CASSIAGGGAEQFF
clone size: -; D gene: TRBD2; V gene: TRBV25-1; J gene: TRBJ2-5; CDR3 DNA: TGTGCCAGCAGTGAACCGACTAGCGGACAAGAGACCCAGTACTTC; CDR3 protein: CASSEPTSGQETQYF
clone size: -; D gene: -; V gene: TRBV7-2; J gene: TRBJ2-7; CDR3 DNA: TGTGCCAGCAGTTCCTCGACAGATTCCTACGAGCAGTACTTC; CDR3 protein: CASSSSTDSYEQYF
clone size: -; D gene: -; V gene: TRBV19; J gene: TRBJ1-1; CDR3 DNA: TGTGCCAGTAGTATTAACGGCGGCCCGAACACTGAAGCTTTCTTT; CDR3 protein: CASSINGGPNTEAFF
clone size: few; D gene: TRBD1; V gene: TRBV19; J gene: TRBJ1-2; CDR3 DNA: TGTGCCACCCGGACAGGTCCATATGGCTACACCTTC; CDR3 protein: CATRTGPYGYTF
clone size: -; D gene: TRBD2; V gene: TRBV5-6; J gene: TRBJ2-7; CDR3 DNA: TGTGCCAGCAGCTTTGATGCGGGGGCCTACGAGCAGTACTTC; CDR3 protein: CASSFDAGAYEQYF
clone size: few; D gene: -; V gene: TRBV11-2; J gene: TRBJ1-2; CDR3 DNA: TGTGCCAGCAGCTTAGCCGGAGGGAGCTATGGCTACACCTTC; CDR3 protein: CASSLAGGSYGYTF
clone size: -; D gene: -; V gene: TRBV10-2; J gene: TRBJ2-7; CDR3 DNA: TGCGCCAGCAGTTTAGGAAGGGAGCAGTACTTC; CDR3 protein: CASSLGREQYF
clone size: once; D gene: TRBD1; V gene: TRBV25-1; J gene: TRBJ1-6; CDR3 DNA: TGTGCCAGCAGTGATTTGGCAGGGGGCTCCTATAATTCACCCCTCCACTTT; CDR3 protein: CASSDLAGGSYNSPLHF
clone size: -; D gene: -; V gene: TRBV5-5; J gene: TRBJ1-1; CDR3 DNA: TGTGCCAGCAGCCCAAGGGAGGCTGAAGCTTTCTTT; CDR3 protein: CASSPREAEAFF
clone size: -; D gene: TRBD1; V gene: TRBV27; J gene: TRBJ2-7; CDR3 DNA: TGTGCCAGCAGTCCCGGGACAGGGGGTTACGAGCAGTACTTC; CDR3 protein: CASSPGTGGYEQYF